This paragraph covers one T cell receptor beta chain sequence. Its target is unknown. V shed 8 bases and J 0 bases; nucleotides not matched to a gene: 4. This CDR3 contains 14 residues. Germline lookup yields CDR1 SNHLY and CDR2 FYNNEI. This record belongs to a study of radiotherapy plus CTLA-4 blockade in lung cancer. Study-level points and caveats: Some TCR clones had been derived from tumors. These clones expanded in peripheral blood after radiotherapy plus ipilimumab.

It was focal radiation plus CTLA-4 blockade with ipilimumab that patients with chemo-refractory metastatic non-small-cell lung cancer received. TCRdb's table, derived via immunoSEQ multiplex PCR, lists solely in-frame clones and lacks some. The sample contains around 82,000 clones, under 80% of which appear only once. This chain connects TRBV2 to TRBJ2-3, with TRBD2 matching over 8 bases. The sample was peripheral blood, taken from a patient treated with radiotherapy plus ipilimumab. The TCR originated in a human donor with non-small cell lung cancer whose response to radiotherapy plus ipilimumab could not be evaluated. Some clones in this sample may be carry-over from other donors' samples. The CDR3 spells CASGRGGSTDTQYF. CDR3 coding DNA: TGTGCCAGCGGTCGGGGGGGGAGCACAGATACGCAGTATTTT. Complete variable domain (other parts from reference TRBV2 and TRBJ2-3): EPEVTQTPSHQVTQMGQEVILRCVPISNHLYFYWYRQILGQKVEFLVSFYNNEISEKSEIFDDQFSVERPDGSNFTLKIRSTKLEDSAMYFCASGRGGSTDTQYFGPGTRLTVL.